These T cell receptor beta chains were read from a single sample in a study of blood T cell repertoires in COVID-19. Clones were read by immunoSEQ multiplex PCR, and TCRdb kept only the in-frame ones, dropping some. The sample consists of approximately 110,000 clones, about 87% of them appearing once. Sequences were obtained from peripheral blood. The source of these receptors is a woman in her forties or fifties with acute or convalescent COVID-19. The CDR3 runs from the conserved cysteine through the conserved F or W. A D gene is named only where the DNA matches it firmly.

d_gene | j_gene | v_gene | len | CDR3nt | CDR3aa
TRBD1 | TRBJ1-6 | TRBV12-5 | 17 | TGTGCTAGTGGTTTGGGGAGCCTCGGGACAGCGAATTCACCCCTCCACTTT | CASGLGSLGTANSPLHF
- | TRBJ2-6 | TRBV5-4 | 15 | TGTGCCAGCAGCCCAGGTTCTTCGGGGGCCAACGTCCTGACTTTC | CASSPGSSGANVLTF
TRBD2 | TRBJ2-1 | TRBV6-6 | 16 | TGTGCCAGCAGCCCTACCGGGCTAGCGGGGACCAATGAGCAGTTCTTC | CASSPTGLAGTNEQFF
- | TRBJ1-5 | TRBV6-5 | 15 | TGTGCCAGCAGCCCGGCTGGGGGCGAAAATCAGCCCCAGCATTTT | CASSPAGGENQPQHF
TRBD2 | TRBJ2-2 | TRBV5-1 | 17 | TGCGCCAGCAGCTCCACTAGCGGGGGGGCGAACACCGGGGAGCTGTTTTTT | CASSSTSGGANTGELFF
TRBD1 | TRBJ2-7 | TRBV27 | 15 | TGTGCCAGCAGCAGGGGGACAGGGGGCAGTTGGGAGCAGTACTTC | CASSRGTGGSWEQYF
TRBD1 | TRBJ2-7 | TRBV18 | 15 | TGTGCCAGCTCACCACCATCAGGGGGCGGCTACGAGCAGTACTTC | CASSPPSGGGYEQYF
- | TRBJ2-3 | TRBV19 | 15 | TGTGCCAGTCGTGTACACATGAGGGGGGGAGATACGCAGTATTTT | CASRVHMRGGDTQYF
- | TRBJ2-7 | TRBV5-1 | 12 | TGCGCCAGCAGCTCCCTGCCCGGCGAGCAGTACTTC | CASSSLPGEQYF
TRBD2 | TRBJ2-7 | TRBV6-5 | 14 | TGTGCCAGCAGGCTAGCGGGGGCATCCTACGAGCAGTACTTC | CASRLAGASYEQYF
- | TRBJ1-3 | TRBV19 | 15 | TGTGCCAGTAGCCCCGACAGGTCGACTGGAAACACCATATATTTT | CASSPDRSTGNTIYF
TRBD1 | TRBJ2-7 | TRBV5-4 | 16 | TGTGCCACCTCGGGACAGGGGGCGCCAGGGTCCTACGAGCAGTACTTC | CATSGQGAPGSYEQYF
- | TRBJ1-2 | TRBV27 | 16 | TGTGCCAGCAGTTCTAACCCAGCCAGGGATCTCTATGGCTACACCTTC | CASSSNPARDLYGYTF
- | TRBJ2-7 | TRBV2 | 12 | TGTGCCAGCACCGAACTCCAATACGAGCAGTACTTC | CASTELQYEQYF
- | TRBJ1-5 | TRBV16 | 13 | TGTGCCAGCAGCCCTAACTCGGTGCCACCCCAGCATTTT | CASSPNSVPPQHF
TRBD1 | TRBJ1-1 | TRBV5-1 | 15 | TGCGCCAGCAGCTGGACAGGGGTCGATAACACTGAAGCTTTCTTT | CASSWTGVDNTEAFF
- | TRBJ1-2 | TRBV6-5 | 13 | TGTGCCAGCAGGACCCCCGGGAGCTATGGCTACACCTTC | CASRTPGSYGYTF
TRBD1 | TRBJ1-2 | TRBV2 | 13 | TGTGCCAGCAGCCGGGGGACAGGGGAAGGCTACACCTTC | CASSRGTGEGYTF
TRBD1 | TRBJ2-2 | TRBV11-2 | 14 | TGTGCCAGCAGCTACAACGACAGGGCCGGGGAGCTGTTTTTT | CASSYNDRAGELFF
- | TRBJ1-3 | TRBV3-1/TRBV3-2 | 13 | TGTGCCAGCAGCCCCGGGGTCGGAAACACCATATATTTT | CASSPGVGNTIYF
TRBD2 | TRBJ2-5 | TRBV28 | 13 | TGTGCCAGCAGTTGGGGGGGACGAGAGACCCAGTACTTC | CASSWGGRETQYF
TRBD1 | TRBJ2-5 | TRBV5-1 | 15 | TGCGCCAGCAGCTTCCAGGGGGCGGGTGGAGAGACCCAGTACTTC | CASSFQGAGGETQYF
TRBD1 | TRBJ1-1 | TRBV30 | 16 | TGTGCCTGGAGTTCACAGGGGTTCGGAAGAGGTACTGAAGCTTTCTTT | CAWSSQGFGRGTEAFF
- | TRBJ1-4 | TRBV30 | 19 | TGTGCCTGGAGTGTACAAAGAACCGATATCTATACCCGGGGAGAAAAACTGTTTTTT | CAWSVQRTDIYTRGEKLFF
- | TRBJ1-6 | TRBV5-1 | 15 | TGCGCCAGCAGCCCCAGCCGGGGGAACGGGAGTCCCCTCCACTTT | CASSPSRGNGSPLHF
- | TRBJ1-1 | TRBV5-1 | 15 | TGCGCCAGCAGCTCCATCGGGGACTCGAACACTGAAGCTTTCTTT | CASSSIGDSNTEAFF
TRBD2 | TRBJ2-5 | TRBV11-1 | 13 | TGTGCCAGCAGCTTGGGGGGGACGGAGACCCAGTACTTC | CASSLGGTETQYF
- | TRBJ1-2 | TRBV6-5 | 15 | TGTGCCAGCATCTCATGGTCGTCGGGGAACTATGGCTACACCTTC | CASISWSSGNYGYTF
TRBD2 | TRBJ2-7 | TRBV10-1 | 13 | TGCGCCAGCAGTGAACGGGGGGGCTACGAGCAGTACTTC | CASSERGGYEQYF
- | TRBJ2-3 | TRBV4-1 | 13 | TGCGCCAGCAGCCAAGATCGGGGGAGGTCGCAGTATTTT | CASSQDRGRSQYF
- | TRBJ1-4 | TRBV15 | 16 | TGTGCCACCAGCAGAGATGGGGAGGGAACTAATGAAAAACTGTTTTTT | CATSRDGEGTNEKLFF